The 15 T cell receptor beta chains given below trace back to one sample, sequenced in a study of patients and donors after allogeneic stem cell transplantation (dated by TCRdb to about 2020). The library relied on RT-PCR. The instrument was a NextSeq 550. TCRdb reanalyzed the raw reads on its own, using fastp at Q25 for trimming and MiXCR for clone calling, and kept in-frame beta chains. For every CDR3 protein sequence, its rows merge into one entry that carries the most common genes and DNA. The sample table lists tens of thousands of distinct CDR3 sequences, around 33% of them with a count of one. The ten largest clones take up less than 85% of the sample. Sequencing was performed on blood, either unsorted or a sorted T cell fraction (not recorded which). These receptors originate from a human donor who was either an allogeneic HSCT recipient or a stem cell or donor lymphocyte infusion donor (not recorded which). It is not recorded whose cells these are; they may come from a transplant donor.

This clonotype has more than one count but fewer than ten. This chain uses TRBV4-1 with TRBJ2-7; D remains unclear. V lost 2 bases, J lost 2 bases, and 7 bases lay in between. The germline V gene has CDR1 MGHRA and CDR2 YSYEKL. This CDR3 contains 13 residues. The CDR3 loop reads CASSQSSTYEQYF. The CDR3 bases are TGCGCCAGCAGCCAAAGCTCCACCTACGAGCAGTACTTC.

The gene calls are TRBV7-8 and TRBJ2-5, with TRBD2 matching 11 bases. CDR1 is SGHVS and CDR2 is FQNEAQ in the germline V gene. Trimming at V came to 3 bases and at J to 1 base, leaving 4 bases not matched to a gene. The CDR3 consists of 16 residues. The DNA of the CDR3 is TGTGCCAGCAGCTTTAGTAGCGGGGGGGCCCAAGAGACCCAGTACTTC. It translates to CASSFSSGGAQETQYF.

This chain uses TRBV27 with TRBJ2-7; 7 positions agree with TRBD2. Germline values: CDR1 MNHEY, CDR2 SMNVEV (reference sequence). The CDR3 has 12 amino acids. The trim removed 10 bases at V and 3 bases at J, leaving 6 bases unmatched. The CDR3 region has the DNA TGTGCCACCGGGGAGGGGAGCTACGAGCAGTACTTC. This gives the protein CATGEGSYEQYF.

The V gene is TRBV7-8, the J gene TRBJ1-1; D is unclear. The CDR3 extends over 13 amino acids. V was clipped by 5 bases and J by 4 bases, with 11 bases between them. Germline CDR1 and CDR2: SGHVS and FQNEAQ. The CDR3 sequence: CASSPQPSTEAFF. The CDR3 bases are TGTGCCAGCAGCCCCCAGCCCTCCACTGAAGCTTTCTTT.

The gene calls are TRBV29-1 and TRBJ1-1, with D unresolved. The CDR3 covers 12 residues. The germline V gene encodes CDR1 SQVTM and CDR2 ANQGSEA. The V end lost 4 bases, the J end lost 2 bases, and 8 bases lay between the germline ends. The chain's CDR3 is CSVGMDNTEAFF. CDR3 DNA sequence: TGCAGCGTTGGGATGGATAACACTGAAGCTTTCTTT.

This clonotype has only a few counts. The CDR3 DNA follows: TGTGCCAGCAGCTTCGAATCCTCAAATGGGGCTTTCTTT. Protein: CASSFESSNGAFF. This chain connects TRBV7-9 to TRBJ1-1; D gene uncertain. V shed 3 bases and J shed 11 bases, with 16 bases lying between them. CDR3 length: 13 amino acids. CDR1 SEHNR and CDR2 FQNEAQ come from the germline V gene (reference sequence).

The chain employs TRBV4-2 and TRBJ2-2, with a possible D match to TRBD1 (6 bases). The CDR3 is made up of 16 amino acids. Germline V gives CDR1 LGHNA, CDR2 YNFKEQ. Trimming cost V 4 bases and J 2 bases, with 14 bases left between them. Here the CDR3 DNA reads TGTGCCAGCAGCCTAAATGGACAGCTTAACACCGGGGAGCTGTTTTTT. Its protein product is CASSLNGQLNTGELFF.

This clonotype was counted a few times. The gene calls are TRBV5-1 and TRBJ2-6; D not resolved. Germline V gene sequence: CDR1 SGHRS, CDR2 YFSETQ. The CDR3 consists of 16 residues. V dropped 2 bases and J dropped 0 bases, with 9 bases sitting between them. The CDR3 sequence is CASSLYPSSGANVLTF. The CDR3 DNA reads TGCGCCAGCAGCTTATATCCGAGCTCTGGGGCCAACGTCCTGACTTTC.

This clonotype was counted a few times. The rearrangement links TRBV9 to TRBJ1-1, with TRBD1 matching 8 bases. This CDR3 spans 16 amino acids. V shed 1 base, J shed 2 bases, and the junction held 7 bases outside the gene matches. Germline V gene data show CDR1 as SGDLS and CDR2 as YYNGEE. CDR3 region: CASSVRTGRTNTEAFF. CDR3 in DNA: TGTGCCAGCAGCGTACGGACAGGGAGGACTAACACTGAAGCTTTCTTT.

The rearrangement uses TRBV29-1 and TRBJ2-3; 9 nucleotides line up with TRBD1. There are 13 residues in the CDR3. V lost 6 bases and J lost 8; bases outside the gene matches: 9. In germline, CDR1 is SQVTM, CDR2 ANQGSEA. The CDR3 DNA reads TGCAGCGTGGCGGGACAGGGTGAAGGTACGCAGTATTTT. Its protein is CSVAGQGEGTQYF.

This clonotype occurred once. The CDR3 region is CASSDKGLLQSGELFF. The CDR3 bases are TGCGCCAGCAGCGATAAGGGACTATTACAGAGCGGGGAGCTGTTTTTT. The chain has TRBV5-1 and TRBJ2-2, with 7 bases fitting TRBD2. CDR1 and CDR2 (germline): SGHRS, YFSETQ. The V segment lost 4 bases and the J segment 7 bases; nucleotides outside the gene matches: 13. The CDR3 length is 16 residues.

This clonotype has just a few counts. The chain links TRBV24-1 to TRBJ1-5, with 7 bases matching TRBD1. The junction had 5 bases not matched to a gene; V was cut back by 3 bases and J by 4 bases. CDR3 size: 15 residues. The germline gives CDR1 KGHDR, CDR2 SFDVKD. This CDR3 is CATSDATGLNQPQHF. The CDR3 DNA reads TGTGCCACCAGTGATGCGACAGGGCTGAATCAGCCCCAGCATTTT.

This chain connects TRBV7-2 to TRBJ1-1; D call uncertain. The CDR3 covers 16 residues. Germline V gene sequence: CDR1 SGHTA, CDR2 FQGNSA. V lost 6 bases and J lost 1, with 18 bases in between. The CDR3 DNA is TGTGCCAGCAGATCAAGAGGTGGGCGGGGGAACACTGAAGCTTTCTTT. It yields the protein CASRSRGGRGNTEAFF.

V and J are TRBV6-2 or TRBV6-3 and TRBJ1-5; a possible D gene is TRBD1 (5 bases). Germline-derived CDR1 and CDR2 are MNHEY and SVGEGT. The V end was cut by 7 bases, the J end by 0 bases, with 10 bases between. The CDR3 is 14 amino acids. The CDR3 DNA reads TGTGCCAGCAACGACAGAATTAGCAATCAGCCCCAGCATTTT. This encodes CASNDRISNQPQHF.

This clonotype was observed a few times. The chain has TRBV7-2 and TRBJ1-4, with D possibly TRBD1 on 6 matching bases. The length of the CDR3 is 18 residues. The germline CDR1 and CDR2 sequences are SGHTA and FQGNSA. The V end was cut by 5 bases, the J end by 3 bases, with 22 bases between. This CDR3 is CASSRQGGGREANEKLFF. The CDR3 DNA reads TGTGCCAGCAGCCGCCAAGGGGGAGGCCGGGAAGCTAATGAAAAACTGTTTTTT.